Presented here are 12 T cell receptor beta chains from one specimen sequenced in a study of T-cell memory formation after mild COVID-19 (dated by TCRdb to the early 2020s). The library was made by 5' RACE. The instrument was an Illumina NovaSeq 6000. TCRdb reanalyzed the raw reads on its own, using fastp at Q25 for trimming and MiXCR for clone calling, and kept in-frame beta chains. Records with the same CDR3 protein are collapsed into one entry carrying the most frequent genes and DNA. Present in this sample are tens of thousands of distinct CDR3 sequences, over 7.5% of which were seen just once. The ten largest make up roughly 1.2% of the sample. Specimen: PBMCs or a T cell subset sorted from them (not recorded which). These receptors were collected from a man between 18 and 29 years old who had mild COVID-19 (a few samples of this study predate the infection). The sample titles of this study are shuffled in the database, so cell type and time point are left out; the donor was told from shared clones.

A few counts support this clonotype. The chain uses TRBV5-6 and TRBJ2-7; TRBD1 aligns across 7 bases. The V gene's germline CDR1 is SGHDT and CDR2 YYEEEE. The CDR3 runs to 13 residues. The J segment lost 7 bases and the V segment lost 8 bases, leaving 12 bases of the junction unmatched. CDR3 nucleotide sequence: TGTGCCAGTCCCGGACAGGCCTCCGGGGAGCAGTACGTC. Translated: CASPGQASGEQYV.

This clonotype was counted only a few times. This sequence joins TRBV3-1 and TRBJ2-3; possibly TRBD2 for D (5 bases). The V end was cut by 1 base, the J end by 0 bases, with 8 bases between. Germline lookup yields CDR1 LGHDT and CDR2 YNNKEL (reference sequence). The CDR3 loop spans 15 amino acids. DNA of the CDR3: TGTGCCAGCAGCCAAGCCAGCGGTAGCACAGATACGCAGTATTTT. Protein product: CASSQASGSTDTQYF.

This clonotype was recorded a few times. The V gene is TRBV9, the J gene TRBJ1-2; D not resolved. This CDR3 is built from 13 residues. Trimming stripped 3 bases from V and 8 bases from J, with 14 bases between. Germline V gene data show CDR1 as SGDLS and CDR2 as YYNGEE. This CDR3 is CASSESLIQGYTF. CDR3 in DNA: TGTGCCAGCAGCGAGTCCTTGATTCAAGGCTACACCTTC.

This clonotype appeared a few times. V and J are TRBV5-4 and TRBJ2-3, with D hard to call. CDR1 is SGHNT and CDR2 is YYREEE in the germline V gene (reference sequence). CDR3 length: 14 amino acids. V gave up 2 bases and J gave up 2 bases, with 9 bases separating them. CDR3 bases: TGTGCCAGCAGCTTAAAATCCCCCACAGATACGCAGTATTTT. Protein product: CASSLKSPTDTQYF.

This clonotype was counted between two and nine times. V is TRBV5-1 and J is TRBJ1-5; D gene uncertain. The germline V gene encodes CDR1 SGHRS and CDR2 YFSETQ. CDR3 length: 16 amino acids. V was trimmed by 0 bases and J by 6 bases, leaving 16 bases between them. The CDR3 DNA follows: TGCGCCAGCAGCTTGGGGCCCGGGGTAAAGGGTCAGCCCCAGCATTTT. It codes for CASSLGPGVKGQPQHF.

The V call is TRBV5-1, the J call TRBJ1-1, with TRBD1 identical over 7 bases. Germline V lookup: CDR1 SGHRS, CDR2 YFSETQ. V lost 4 bases to trimming and J lost 4 bases; unmatched junction nucleotides: 7. The CDR3 spans 14 residues. The CDR3 bases are TGCGCCAGCAGCGCGGGACAGCCCCGCACTGAAGCTTTCTTT. Amino acids: CASSAGQPRTEAFF.

This clonotype was seen repeatedly, ten times or more. This rearrangement joins TRBV7-2 to TRBJ2-5, with a tentative D call TRBD2 (5 bases). CDR3 size: 14 residues. Trimming pared 2 bases from V and 2 bases from J, leaving 9 bases between. Germline V gene data show CDR1 as SGHTA and CDR2 as FQGNSA. The CDR3 nucleotides read TGTGCCAGCAGCTTAAGACGGACTCAAGAGACCCAGTACTTC. It yields the protein CASSLRRTQETQYF.

This chain uses TRBV5-5 with TRBJ2-1; D gene unclear. The length of the CDR3 is 15 residues. Between the trimmed V and J ends, which lost 4 bases and 5 bases, there was a span of 16 bases. CDR1 and CDR2 from the germline V gene are SGHKS and YYEKEE (reference sequence). CDR3 sequence reads: CASSPSFQSHNEQFF. The CDR3, as DNA: TGTGCCAGCAGCCCCAGTTTTCAGTCCCACAATGAGCAGTTCTTC.

This clonotype was seen only a few times. The chain has TRBV7-2 and TRBJ2-5; a possible D gene is TRBD2 (7 bases). In germline, CDR1 is SGHTA, CDR2 FQGNSA. The CDR3 extends over 14 amino acids. Trimming took off 4 bases at V and 5 bases at J, with 14 bases between the two ends. The CDR3: CASSSGGGRETQYF. CDR3 nucleotide sequence: TGTGCCAGCAGCTCGGGCGGGGGCCGGGAGACCCAGTACTTC.

V usage is TRBV5-1 and J usage is TRBJ1-4, with unresolved D. The germline CDR1 and CDR2 sequences are SGHRS and YFSETQ. The CDR3 has 16 residues. V lost 1 base and J 0 bases, leaving 10 bases between the germline ends. The CDR3 DNA follows: TGCGCCAGCAGCTTGCCGACATCAACAACTAATGAAAAACTGTTTTTT. This gives the protein CASSLPTSTTNEKLFF. Based on the CDR3 plus reference TRBV5-1 and TRBJ1-4, the full variable domain is KAGVTQTPRYLIKTRGQQVTLSCSPISGHRSVSWYQQTPGQGLQFLFEYFSETQRNKGNFPGRFSGRQFSNSRSEMNVSTLELGDSALYLCASSLPTSTTNEKLFFGSGTQLSVL.

This clonotype was observed a handful of times. The V and J genes are TRBV10-3 and TRBJ2-3; 12 bases agree with TRBD1. V shed 7 bases, J shed 5 bases, and the junction held 7 bases outside the gene matches. The germline CDR1 and CDR2 sequences are ENHRY and SYGVKD. The CDR3 covers 15 residues. This CDR3 is CAINPGTGGEDTQYF. In DNA, the CDR3 is TGTGCCATCAACCCCGGGACAGGGGGCGAAGATACGCAGTATTTT.

Remarks on this clonotype: A much more abundant neighbour one base away suggests this may be a read error. V gene TRBV5-1 combines with J gene TRBJ2-5; TRBD2 matches 7 bases. The junction had 16 bases not matched to a gene; V was cut back by 4 bases and J by 7 bases. The CDR3 is 16 amino acids. Germline assignment: CDR1 SGHRS and CDR2 YFSETQ. The CDR3 sequence is CASSAPGLTGSRTQYF. CDR3 coding DNA: TGCGCCAGCAGCGCGCCGGGACTAACGGGGTCTCGGACCCAGTACTTC.